Given below is one T cell receptor (beta chain) in context. Its target is not known. The data derive from a study of graft-versus-host responses after intestinal transplantation. TCRdb's copy holds only in-frame clones and misses some; the assay was immunoSEQ multiplex PCR. The sample records about 50,000 clones, about 93% being singletons. General observations from the study: Allografts of patients with graft-donor T cell macrochimerism showed high graft-versus-host to host-versus-graft clone ratios.

This TCR derives from a human donor who was the organ donor for an intestinal transplant. The sequencing here drew on unstimulated CD4+ T cells sorted from spleen or lymph node cells, taken before transplant.

The CDR3 region is CASSEVRLAEITDTQYF. The CDR3 DNA follows: TGTGCCAGCAGTGAAGTGCGACTAGCGGAAATCACAGATACGCAGTATTTT. V is TRBV6-1 and J is TRBJ2-3; 9 nucleotides align to TRBD2. Losses at the gene ends were 1 base for V and 2 bases for J; bases not matched to a gene: 7. The length of the CDR3 is 17 residues. Per germline, CDR1 MNHNS and CDR2 SASEGT.